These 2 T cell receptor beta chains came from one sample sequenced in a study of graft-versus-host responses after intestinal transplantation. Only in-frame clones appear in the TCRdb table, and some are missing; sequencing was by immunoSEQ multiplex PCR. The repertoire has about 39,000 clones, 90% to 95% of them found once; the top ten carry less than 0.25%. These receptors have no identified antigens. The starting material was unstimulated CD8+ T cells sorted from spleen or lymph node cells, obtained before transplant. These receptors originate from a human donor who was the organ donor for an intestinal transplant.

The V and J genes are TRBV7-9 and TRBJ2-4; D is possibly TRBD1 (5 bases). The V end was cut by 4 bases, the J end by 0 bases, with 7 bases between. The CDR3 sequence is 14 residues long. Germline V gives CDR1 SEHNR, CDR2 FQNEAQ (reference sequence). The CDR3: CASSSDTAKNIQYF. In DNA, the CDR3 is TGTGCCAGCAGCTCGGACACAGCCAAAAACATTCAGTACTTC.

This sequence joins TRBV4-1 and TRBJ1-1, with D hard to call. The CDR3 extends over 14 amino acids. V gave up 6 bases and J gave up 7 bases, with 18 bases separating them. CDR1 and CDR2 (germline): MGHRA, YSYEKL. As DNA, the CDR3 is TGCGCCAGCAGTCCGACCCGGGTGGCAGATGAAGCTTTCTTT. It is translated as CASSPTRVADEAFF.